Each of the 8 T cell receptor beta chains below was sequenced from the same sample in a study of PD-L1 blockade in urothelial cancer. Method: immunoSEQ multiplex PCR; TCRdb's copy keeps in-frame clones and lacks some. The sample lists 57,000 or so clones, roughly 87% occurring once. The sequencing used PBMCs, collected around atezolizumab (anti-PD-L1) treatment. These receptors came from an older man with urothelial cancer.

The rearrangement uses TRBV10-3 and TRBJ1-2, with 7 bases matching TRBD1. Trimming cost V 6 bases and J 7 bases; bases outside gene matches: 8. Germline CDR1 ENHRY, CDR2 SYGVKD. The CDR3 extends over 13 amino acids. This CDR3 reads CAIREGQDPGYTF. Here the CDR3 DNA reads TGTGCCATCAGGGAAGGACAGGATCCTGGCTACACCTTC.

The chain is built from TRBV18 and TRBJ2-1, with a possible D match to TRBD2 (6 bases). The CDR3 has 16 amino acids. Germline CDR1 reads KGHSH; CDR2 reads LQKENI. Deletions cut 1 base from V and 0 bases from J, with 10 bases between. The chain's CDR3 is CASSPQRLDSYNEQFF. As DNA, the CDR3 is TGTGCCAGCTCACCACAGAGACTAGACTCCTACAATGAGCAGTTCTTC.

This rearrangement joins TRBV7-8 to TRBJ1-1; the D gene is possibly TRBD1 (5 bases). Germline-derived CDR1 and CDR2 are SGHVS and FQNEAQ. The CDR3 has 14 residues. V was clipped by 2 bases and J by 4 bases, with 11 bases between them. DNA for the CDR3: TGTGCCAGCAGCTTATCAGGGTGGACCACTGAAGCTTTCTTT. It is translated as CASSLSGWTTEAFF.

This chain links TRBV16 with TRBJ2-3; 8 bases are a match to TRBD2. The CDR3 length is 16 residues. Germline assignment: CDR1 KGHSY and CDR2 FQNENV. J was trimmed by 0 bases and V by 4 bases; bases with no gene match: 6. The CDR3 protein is CASSPQKRGSTDTQYF. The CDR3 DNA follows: TGTGCCAGCAGCCCCCAGAAGCGGGGGAGCACAGATACGCAGTATTTT. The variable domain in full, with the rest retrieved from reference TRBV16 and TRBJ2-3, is GEEVAQTPKHLVRGEGQKAKLYCAPIKGHSYVFWYQQVLKNEFKFLISFQNENVFDETGMPKERFSAKCLPNSPCSLEIQATKLEDSAVYFCASSPQKRGSTDTQYFGPGTRLTVL.

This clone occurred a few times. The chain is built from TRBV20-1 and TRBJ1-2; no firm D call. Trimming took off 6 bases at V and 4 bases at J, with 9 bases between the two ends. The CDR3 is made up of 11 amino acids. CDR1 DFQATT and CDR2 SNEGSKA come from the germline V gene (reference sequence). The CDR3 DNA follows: TGCAGTGCGGAGAAGGCCTATGGCTACACCTTC. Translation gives CSAEKAYGYTF.

In DNA, the CDR3 is TGTGCCAGCAGTGAAGGGGTAGCGGCGACCTACGAGCAGTACTTC. It codes for CASSEGVAATYEQYF. The chain is built from TRBV6-1 and TRBJ2-7; a weak D match, TRBD2 (6 bases). The CDR3 totals 15 residues. V was pared by 1 base and J by 2 bases, with 12 bases between. Germline V lookup: CDR1 MNHNS, CDR2 SASEGT.

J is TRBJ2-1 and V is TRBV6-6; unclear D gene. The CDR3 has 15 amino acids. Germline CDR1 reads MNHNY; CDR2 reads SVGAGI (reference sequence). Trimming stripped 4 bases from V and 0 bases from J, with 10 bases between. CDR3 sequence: CASSSEASSYNEQFF. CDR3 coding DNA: TGTGCCAGCAGTTCTGAGGCCAGCTCCTACAATGAGCAGTTCTTC.

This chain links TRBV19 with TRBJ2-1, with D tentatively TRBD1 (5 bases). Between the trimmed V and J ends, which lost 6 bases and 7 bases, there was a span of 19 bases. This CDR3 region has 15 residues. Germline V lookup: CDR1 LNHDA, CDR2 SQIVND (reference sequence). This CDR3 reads CASSTRWQGWNEQFF. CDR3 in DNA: TGTGCCAGTAGCACCCGCTGGCAGGGTTGGAATGAGCAGTTCTTC.